These T cell receptor beta chains were read from a single sample in a study of cytomegalovirus exposure and HLA in healthy donors. TCRdb's copy holds only in-frame clones and misses some; the assay was immunoSEQ multiplex PCR. The profile covers about 200,000 clones, with roughly 82% appearing a single time and around 15% taken by the ten largest. The specimen sequenced was PBMCs. These receptors all stem from a woman aged 30 to 39 in good health and CMV-seropositive. CDR3s include the opening cysteine and the closing phenylalanine or tryptophan. D genes are given only for firm matches. Only some rows state a clone size, as once, few, many or a class for expanded clones.

v_call	j_call	d_call	clone_size	cdr3_aa	cdr3_nt
TRBV2	TRBJ2-7	-	many	CASSVWQSYEQYF	TGTGCCAGCAGTGTGTGGCAAAGCTACGAGCAGTACTTC
TRBV28	TRBJ2-6	-	once	CASAGRKDSGANVLTF	TGTGCCAGCGCGGGACGGAAGGACTCTGGGGCCAACGTCCTGACTTTC
TRBV25-1	TRBJ2-7	-	-	CASSRTGVLYEQYF	TGTGCCAGCAGTAGAACGGGAGTTCTCTACGAGCAGTACTTC
TRBV5-1	TRBJ2-2	-	once	CASSPVGDTGELFF	TGCGCCAGCAGCCCCGTCGGGGACACCGGGGAGCTGTTTTTT
TRBV7-9	TRBJ2-7	-	-	CASSSSNWFGGASYEQYF	TGTGCCAGCAGCTCGTCCAACTGGTTCGGCGGGGCCTCCTACGAGCAGTACTTC
TRBV19	TRBJ1-2	-	-	CASSKLSDGYTF	TGTGCCAGTAGTAAGCTATCTGATGGCTACACCTTC
TRBV11-2	TRBJ1-1	TRBD1	-	CASSSDRGRFMNTEAFF	TGTGCCAGCAGCTCTGACAGGGGCAGGTTCATGAACACTGAAGCTTTCTTT
TRBV6-5	TRBJ2-1	TRBD1	-	CASSYSFDRAQFF	TGTGCCAGCAGTTACTCGTTTGACAGGGCTCAGTTCTTC
TRBV20-1	TRBJ2-1	TRBD1	-	CSAKQGVEQFF	TGCAGTGCTAAACAGGGGGTTGAGCAGTTCTTC
TRBV19	TRBJ2-1	-	-	CAAARDSGNEQFF	TGTGCCGCCGCGAGGGACTCTGGTAATGAGCAGTTCTTC
TRBV29-1	TRBJ1-5	-	few	CSVAPGGGQPQHF	TGCAGCGTGGCTCCAGGAGGAGGGCAGCCCCAGCATTTT
TRBV5-1	TRBJ2-7	TRBD1	-	CASSRDRDSSYEQYF	TGCGCCAGCAGCCGGGACAGGGATAGCTCCTACGAGCAGTACTTC
TRBV7-9	TRBJ2-3	-	-	CASRPARGPSTDTQYF	TGTGCCAGCAGGCCAGCGCGGGGTCCTAGCACAGATACGCAGTATTTT
TRBV7-6	TRBJ2-1	-	-	CASSSSRSSYNEQFF	TGTGCCAGCAGCTCGAGTAGGAGCTCCTACAATGAGCAGTTCTTC
TRBV7-9	TRBJ2-5	TRBD2	-	CASSTTSEFKETQYF	TGTGCCAGCAGCACGACTAGCGAGTTCAAGGAGACCCAGTACTTC
TRBV9	TRBJ1-4	TRBD1	-	CASSGGLRTGDEKLFF	TGTGCCAGCAGCGGAGGCCTAAGGACAGGGGATGAAAAACTGTTTTTT
TRBV19	TRBJ2-5	-	-	CASSPTRPFQGETQYF	TGTGCCAGTAGTCCCACTCGACCCTTTCAGGGAGAGACCCAGTACTTC
TRBV19	TRBJ2-5	-	-	CASSIGVQETQYF	TGTGCCAGTAGTATTGGAGTCCAAGAGACCCAGTACTTC
TRBV18	TRBJ1-4	-	-	CASSPLSTNEKLFF	TGTGCCAGCTCACCGTTATCAACTAATGAAAAACTGTTTTTT
TRBV5-1	TRBJ1-2	-	-	CASSLAGGYGYTF	TGCGCCAGCAGCTTGGCCGGCGGCTATGGCTACACCTTC
TRBV6-1	TRBJ1-2	TRBD1	-	CAILARGQSYTF	TGTGCCATACTCGCAAGGGGGCAGAGCTACACCTTC
TRBV19	TRBJ2-5	TRBD2	-	CASSGGLGRGATQYF	TGTGCCAGTAGTGGGGGACTAGGTCGTGGGGCGACCCAGTACTTC
TRBV7-2	TRBJ1-1	TRBD1	-	CASSARTGSEAFF	TGTGCCAGCAGCGCGCGGACAGGGAGTGAAGCTTTCTTT
TRBV5-1	TRBJ2-5	-	-	CASSLVPGETQYF	TGCGCCAGCAGCTTGGTCCCCGGGGAGACCCAGTACTTC
TRBV30	TRBJ1-1	-	-	CAWSMTGRTEAFF	TGTGCCTGGAGTATGACAGGACGCACTGAAGCTTTCTTT
TRBV7-9	TRBJ1-1	-	-	CASSLARGSEAFF	TGTGCCAGCAGCTTAGCGCGGGGCTCTGAAGCTTTCTTT
TRBV10-3	TRBJ2-7	TRBD2	-	CAISGGLAGGAGTYEQYF	TGTGCCATCAGTGGCGGGCTAGCGGGAGGAGCAGGCACCTACGAGCAGTACTTC
TRBV6-6	TRBJ2-1	-	-	CASSFRGGINEQFF	TGTGCCAGCAGTTTCCGGGGAGGTATCAATGAGCAGTTCTTC
TRBV5-4	TRBJ2-3	TRBD2	-	CASSYEAGVADTQYF	TGTGCCAGCAGTTACGAAGCGGGAGTTGCAGATACGCAGTATTTT
TRBV7-9	TRBJ1-1	TRBD1	once	CASSLAGQGTEAFF	TGTGCCAGCAGCTTGGCAGGACAGGGTACTGAAGCTTTCTTT
TRBV15	TRBJ1-5	TRBD1	-	CATSRDVQGNQPQHF	TGTGCCACCAGCAGAGATGTACAGGGGAATCAGCCCCAGCATTTT
TRBV5-5	TRBJ2-2	TRBD2	-	CASSAPGLAGLTGELFF	TGTGCCAGCAGCGCTCCGGGACTAGCGGGACTCACCGGGGAGCTGTTTTTT
TRBV19	TRBJ2-5	-	-	CASSKTGNQETQYF	TGTGCCAGTAGTAAGACAGGCAACCAAGAGACCCAGTACTTC
TRBV19	TRBJ2-7	-	-	CASSIVYGAYEQYF	TGTGCCAGTAGTATAGTTTACGGGGCCTACGAGCAGTACTTC
TRBV29-1	TRBJ2-7	TRBD1	-	CSVEGGQGRNEQYF	TGCAGCGTTGAGGGGGGACAGGGCCGTAACGAGCAGTACTTC
TRBV10-1	TRBJ2-3	TRBD1	-	CASRSGQGGSDTQYF	TGCGCCAGCAGATCCGGACAGGGAGGTTCAGATACGCAGTATTTT
TRBV28	TRBJ1-1	-	-	CASSLFRPDTEAFF	TGTGCCAGCAGCCTTTTTCGTCCGGACACTGAAGCTTTCTTT
TRBV2	TRBJ1-1	-	-	CASSERQKNTEAFF	TGTGCCAGCAGTGAACGACAGAAGAACACTGAAGCTTTCTTT
TRBV2	TRBJ2-7	TRBD2	-	CASSEGTSGYEQYF	TGTGCCAGCAGTGAAGGGACTAGCGGGTACGAGCAGTACTTC
TRBV27	TRBJ2-1	TRBD2	once	CASSQMPQLAGFDNEQFF	TGTGCCAGCAGTCAGATGCCCCAACTAGCGGGGTTTGACAATGAGCAGTTCTTC
TRBV6-5	TRBJ1-5	-	-	CASSYRDNQPQHF	TGTGCCAGCAGTTACCGGGACAATCAGCCCCAGCATTTT
TRBV7-2	TRBJ2-1	TRBD2	-	CASSGGLAGPKSYNEQFF	TGTGCCAGCAGCGGAGGACTAGCGGGACCGAAATCCTACAATGAGCAGTTCTTC
TRBV7-9	TRBJ2-7	-	-	CASTQVSAYEQYF	TGTGCCAGCACCCAGGTTTCGGCCTACGAGCAGTACTTC
TRBV5-6	TRBJ1-1	-	-	CASSSGGPGGAFF	TGTGCCAGCAGCTCCGGAGGGCCCGGGGGAGCTTTCTTT
TRBV28	TRBJ1-2	-	-	CASSSLAWVTLRGSNYGYTF	TGTGCCAGCAGTTCCCTGGCCTGGGTAACTCTTCGGGGTTCTAACTATGGCTACACCTTC
TRBV6-5	TRBJ2-4	TRBD2	-	CASGTSGSKNIQYF	TGTGCCAGCGGAACTAGCGGGAGCAAAAACATTCAGTACTTC
TRBV28	TRBJ1-1	-	-	CASSLIGLRAFF	TGTGCCAGCAGTTTAATCGGGTTGAGAGCTTTCTTT
TRBV7-3	TRBJ2-1	TRBD2	-	CASSLNAGDSYNEQFF	TGTGCCAGCAGCTTAAATGCGGGGGACTCCTACAATGAGCAGTTCTTC
TRBV4-2	TRBJ2-7	TRBD2	few	CASSQTSGESYEQYF	TGTGCCAGCAGCCAAACTAGCGGGGAATCCTACGAGCAGTACTTC
TRBV5-4	TRBJ2-5	TRBD1	-	CASSLPGTGQETQYF	TGTGCCAGCAGCTTACCCGGGACAGGCCAAGAGACCCAGTACTTC
TRBV7-2	TRBJ2-2	TRBD1	-	CASSLAGTGHGGELFF	TGTGCCAGCAGCTTAGCTGGGACAGGCCACGGCGGGGAGCTGTTTTTT
TRBV5-1	TRBJ2-1	-	-	CASSFGAHEQFF	TGCGCCAGCAGCTTTGGAGCTCATGAGCAGTTCTTC
TRBV7-9	TRBJ2-7	-	-	CASSPPGYYEQYF	TGTGCCAGCAGCCCTCCCGGTTACTACGAGCAGTACTTC
TRBV27	TRBJ2-7	TRBD1	-	CASTGTGVGEQYF	TGTGCCAGCACCGGGACAGGGGTTGGCGAGCAGTACTTC